This T cell receptor beta chain was profiled in a study of blood T cell repertoires in COVID-19. This clone was detected only a few times. Original processing notes: The assay estimated nucleated cells by amplifying reference gene primers. Sequenced by immunoSEQ multiplex PCR; TCRdb stores in-frame clones only, minus some. The DNA was the basis for D and trimming; V, J and clone size are from that table. Of about 120,000 clones detected, about nine tenths appear once; the ten largest clones hold almost 30%. The CDR3 is 13 amino acids. V gave up 6 bases and J gave up 4 bases; unmatched junction bases: 5. Germline-derived CDR1 and CDR2 are LNHDA and SQIVND (reference sequence).

The sample consisted of peripheral blood. This chain connects TRBV19 to TRBJ1-2; 7 nucleotides match TRBD1. The sequence was obtained from a woman between 65 and 79 years old with acute or convalescent COVID-19. The CDR3 sequence is CASRWGQSYGYTF. The CDR3 DNA reads TGTGCCAGTAGATGGGGACAGAGCTATGGCTACACCTTC.